This TCR beta chain appears in the sequencing data of a study of T cells in women clearing cervical HPV infection. Study background: Case blood drawn at lesion detection; control blood after infection cleared.

Trimming took off 2 bases at V and 6 bases at J, with 14 bases between the two ends. Germline loops: CDR1 MNHNS, CDR2 SASEGT. The CDR3 covers 14 residues. Regarding this clone: With the read ending 3 residues before the CDR3 end, the germline J gene is used to fill in that end.

Sequenced by immunoSEQ multiplex PCR; TCRdb stores in-frame clones only, minus some. The sample includes around 48,000 clones. The TCR originated in a woman aged 18 to 69 with a cervical HPV16 infection that either progressed to CIN3+ or cleared (not recorded which). This chain connects TRBV6-1 to TRBJ2-7; D may correspond to TRBD1 or TRBD2 (5 bases each). The specimen sequenced was blood buffy coat. The CDR3 loop is CASSEWGAGPEQYF. CDR3 DNA, as far as it was read: TGTGCCAGCAGTGAATGGGGAGCAGGGCCCGAG.